This T cell receptor beta chain emerged from a study of T-cell memory formation after mild COVID-19. For the study at large: TCR clusters largely stayed donor specific.

Regarding the study as a whole: Clones that got smaller from day 15 to 85 had even CD4/CD8, while clones growing later tipped toward CD4+.

TCRdb itself ran the 5' RACE reads through MiXCR, one entry per CDR3 protein. The repertoire holds 150,000 to 200,000 distinct CDR3 sequences, with around 21% as singletons. There are many counts of this clonotype. Its cognate antigen is unknown. The source material was PBMCs or a T cell subset sorted from them (not recorded which). The TCR was taken from an adult woman who had mild COVID-19 (a few samples of this study predate the infection). Cell type and time point are not known.

The CDR3 spells CASSRQTGGYEQYF. The CDR3 DNA follows: TGTGCCAGCAGCCGACAGACAGGGGGCTACGAGCAGTACTTC. V and J are TRBV14 and TRBJ2-7; the match to TRBD1 covers 9 bases. In germline, CDR1 is SGHDN, CDR2 FVKESK. The CDR3 runs to 14 residues. With V trimmed by 4 bases and J by 3 bases, 4 bases remained unmatched. The variable domain in full, completed from reference TRBV14 and TRBJ2-7, reads EAGVTQFPSHSVIEKGQTVTLRCDPISGHDNLYWYRRVMGKEIKFLLHFVKESKQDESGMPNNRFLAERTGGTYSTLKVQPAELEDSGVYFCASSRQTGGYEQYFGPGTRLTVT.